The clone carrying this TCR beta chain has only a few counts. The antigen remains undetermined. Primers: 60 Vbeta forward and 13 Jbeta reverse. Per the original data handling: Among the unique TCR beta chains that a later analysis counted, about 79 million in all, 10 million to 13 million were shared. Method: immunoSEQ multiplex PCR; TCRdb's copy keeps in-frame clones and lacks some. V and J calls and clone size are as listed in that table; D and trimming were resolved from the DNA. The sample lists some 200,000 clones; approximately 85% were seen once. The sample comes from a study of cytomegalovirus exposure and HLA in healthy donors. Study findings and constraints: V- and J-gene trimming of TCR beta was linked (in a later analysis) to a missense DCLRE1C variant. Later work showed greater clonal expansion in HLA-associated TCR beta chains than in equally common others. The authors assumed roughly uniform sequencing depth across donors for presence/absence analyses.

Germline V gene data show CDR1 as SGHDT and CDR2 as YYEEEE. This CDR3 is 15 amino acids long. The J gene is TRBJ2-5, the V gene TRBV5-6; the match to TRBD2 covers 10 bases. The DNA matches TRBJ2-7 better at its end, which makes the J call doubtful. This sequence originates from a woman aged 40 to 50 in good health and CMV-seronegative. The material sequenced was PBMCs. CDR3 bases: TGTGCCAGCAGCTTGACCCTAGCGGGAGCTGGCGAGCAGTACTTC. It codes for CASSLTLAGAGEQYF.